The T cell receptor (beta chain) under discussion was sequenced for a study of shared clonotypes between healthy human individuals. Study findings and constraints: About 5% of naive CD4 clonotypes were shared across a handful of donors.

It was at deep level that the assay was run. The input for sorted-subset replicate PCRs was approximately 200 ng DNA, around 30,000 T cell genomes. Sequenced by immunoSEQ multiplex PCR; TCRdb stores in-frame clones only, minus some. This table holds over 2 million clones, 95% found once. As concerns this clone: Antigen specificity is unknown.

This CDR3 has 13 residues. The J segment lost 4 bases and the V segment lost 5 bases, leaving 0 bases of the junction unmatched. Germline loops: CDR1 MNHNY, CDR2 SVGAGI (reference sequence). The gene calls are TRBV6-6 and TRBJ1-3; 9 bases are a match to TRBD1. The TCR originated in a man between 18 and 29 years old in good health. Input material: naive CD4+ T cells sorted from blood. The subset was: CD45RA+ positively selected. Here the CDR3 reads CASSGTGGNTIYF. Here the CDR3 DNA reads TGTGCCAGCAGTGGGACAGGGGGAAACACCATATATTTT.